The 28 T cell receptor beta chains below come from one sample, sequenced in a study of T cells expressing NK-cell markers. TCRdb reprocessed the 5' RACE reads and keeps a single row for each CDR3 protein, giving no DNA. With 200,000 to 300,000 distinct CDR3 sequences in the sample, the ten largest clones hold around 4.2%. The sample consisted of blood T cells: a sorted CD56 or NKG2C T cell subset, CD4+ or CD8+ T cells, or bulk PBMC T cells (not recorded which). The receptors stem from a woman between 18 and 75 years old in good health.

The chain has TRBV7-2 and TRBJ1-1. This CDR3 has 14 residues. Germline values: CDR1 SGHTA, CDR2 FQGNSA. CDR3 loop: CASSRHSSNTEAFF.

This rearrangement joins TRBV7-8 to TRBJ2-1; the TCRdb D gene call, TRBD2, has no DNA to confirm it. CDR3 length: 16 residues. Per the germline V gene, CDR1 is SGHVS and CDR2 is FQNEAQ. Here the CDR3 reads CASSWAGTSGRGEQFF. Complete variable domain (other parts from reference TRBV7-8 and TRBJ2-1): GAGVSQSPRYKVAKRGQDVALRCDPISGHVSLFWYQQALGQGPEFLTYFQNEAQLDKSGLPSDRFFAERPEGSVSTLKIQRTQQEDSAVYLCASSWAGTSGRGEQFFGPGTRLTVL.

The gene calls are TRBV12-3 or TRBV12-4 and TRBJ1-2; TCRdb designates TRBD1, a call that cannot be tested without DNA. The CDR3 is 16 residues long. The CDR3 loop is CASSFNRDRGSYGYTF.

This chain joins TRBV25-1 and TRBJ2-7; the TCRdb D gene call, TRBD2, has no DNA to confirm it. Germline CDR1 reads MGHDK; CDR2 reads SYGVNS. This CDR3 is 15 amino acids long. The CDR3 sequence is CASSESGLALYEQYF.

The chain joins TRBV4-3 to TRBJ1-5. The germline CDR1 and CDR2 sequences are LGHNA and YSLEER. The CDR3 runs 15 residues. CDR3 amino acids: CASSQDTTTFRPQHF.

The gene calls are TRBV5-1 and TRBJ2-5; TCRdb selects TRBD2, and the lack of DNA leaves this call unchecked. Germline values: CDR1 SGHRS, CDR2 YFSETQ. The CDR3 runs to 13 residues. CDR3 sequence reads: CATGTSDQETQYF. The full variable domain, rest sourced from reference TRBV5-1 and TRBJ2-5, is KAGVTQTPRYLIKTRGQQVTLSCSPISGHRSVSWYQQTPGQGLQFLFEYFSETQRNKGNFPGRFSGRQFSNSRSEMNVSTLELGDSALYLCATGTSDQETQYFGPGTRLLVL.

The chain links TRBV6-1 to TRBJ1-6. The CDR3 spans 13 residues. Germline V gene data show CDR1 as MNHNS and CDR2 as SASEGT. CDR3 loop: CASRGGRGSPLHF.

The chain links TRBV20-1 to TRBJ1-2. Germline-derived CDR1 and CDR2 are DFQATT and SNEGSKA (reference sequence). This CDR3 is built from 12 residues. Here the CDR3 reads CSARGYDGGYTF.

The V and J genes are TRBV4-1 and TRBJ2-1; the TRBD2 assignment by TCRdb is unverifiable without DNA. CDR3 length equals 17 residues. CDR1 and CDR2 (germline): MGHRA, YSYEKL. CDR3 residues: CASGTGTSGSWGNEQFF.

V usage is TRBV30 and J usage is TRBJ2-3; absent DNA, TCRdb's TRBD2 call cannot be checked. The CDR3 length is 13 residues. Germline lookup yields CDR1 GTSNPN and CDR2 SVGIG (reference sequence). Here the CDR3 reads CAWSGGGVDTQYF.

CDR3: CASSLRGESSYNEQFF. This chain uses TRBV5-1 with TRBJ2-1. The CDR3 has 16 residues. Germline values: CDR1 SGHRS, CDR2 YFSETQ.

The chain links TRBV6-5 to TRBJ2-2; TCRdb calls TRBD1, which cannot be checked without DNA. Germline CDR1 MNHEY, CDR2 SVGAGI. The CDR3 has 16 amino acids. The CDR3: CASSYQGRVNTGELFF.

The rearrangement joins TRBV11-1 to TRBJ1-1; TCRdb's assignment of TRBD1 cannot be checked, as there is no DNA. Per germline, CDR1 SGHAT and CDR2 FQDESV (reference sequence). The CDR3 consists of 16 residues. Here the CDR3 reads CASSSRDRGPGTEAFF.

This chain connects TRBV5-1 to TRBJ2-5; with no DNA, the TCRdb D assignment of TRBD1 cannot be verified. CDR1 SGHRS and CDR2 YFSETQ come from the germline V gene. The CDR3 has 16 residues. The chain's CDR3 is CASSLGQGWSGETQYF.

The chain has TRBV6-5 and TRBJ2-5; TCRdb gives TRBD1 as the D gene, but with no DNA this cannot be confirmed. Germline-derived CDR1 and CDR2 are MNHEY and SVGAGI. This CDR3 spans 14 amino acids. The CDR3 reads CASSLGKGWETQYF.

CDR3 protein: CASSYQGAYNEQFF. The gene calls are TRBV12-3 or TRBV12-4 and TRBJ2-1. This CDR3 spans 14 amino acids.

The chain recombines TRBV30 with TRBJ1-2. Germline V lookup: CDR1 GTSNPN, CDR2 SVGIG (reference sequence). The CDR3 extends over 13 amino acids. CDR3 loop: CAWSVLGLGGYTF.

The CDR3 sequence: CASSFTGVYNSPLHF. The chain couples TRBV7-2 to TRBJ1-6; the D call from TCRdb, TRBD1, cannot be confirmed without DNA. In germline, CDR1 is SGHTA, CDR2 FQGNSA. This CDR3 has 15 residues.

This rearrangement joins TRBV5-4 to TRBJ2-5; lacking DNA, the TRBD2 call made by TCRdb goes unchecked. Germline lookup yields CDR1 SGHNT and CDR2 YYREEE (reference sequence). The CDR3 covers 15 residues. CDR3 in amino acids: CASSLDSTREETQYF.

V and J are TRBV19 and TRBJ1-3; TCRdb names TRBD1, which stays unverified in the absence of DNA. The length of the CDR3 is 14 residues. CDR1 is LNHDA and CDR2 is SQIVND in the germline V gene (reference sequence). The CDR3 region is CATKGGPVGNTIYF.

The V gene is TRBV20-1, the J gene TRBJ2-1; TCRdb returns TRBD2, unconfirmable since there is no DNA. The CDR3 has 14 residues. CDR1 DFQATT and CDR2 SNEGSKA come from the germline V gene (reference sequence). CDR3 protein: CSARLLAGDNEQFF.

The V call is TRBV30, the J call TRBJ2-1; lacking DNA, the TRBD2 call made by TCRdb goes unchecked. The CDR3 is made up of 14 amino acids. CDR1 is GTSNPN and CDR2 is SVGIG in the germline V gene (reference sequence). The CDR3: CAWEVQRDHNEQFF. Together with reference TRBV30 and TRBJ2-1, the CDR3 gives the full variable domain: SQTIHQWPATLVQPVGSPLSLECTVEGTSNPNLYWYRQAAGRGLQLLFYSVGIGQISSEVPQNLSASRPQDRQFILSSKKLLLSDSGFYLCAWEVQRDHNEQFFGPGTRLTVL.

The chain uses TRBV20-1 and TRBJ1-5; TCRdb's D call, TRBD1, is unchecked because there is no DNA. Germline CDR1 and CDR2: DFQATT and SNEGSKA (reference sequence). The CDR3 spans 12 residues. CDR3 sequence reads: CSVQDSNQPQHF.

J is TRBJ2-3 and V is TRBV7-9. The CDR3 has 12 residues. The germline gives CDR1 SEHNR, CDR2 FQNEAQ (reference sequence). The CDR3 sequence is CASSPRLDTQYF.

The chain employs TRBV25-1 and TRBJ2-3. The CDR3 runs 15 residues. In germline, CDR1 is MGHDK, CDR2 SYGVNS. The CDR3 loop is CASSPTTDPTDTQYF. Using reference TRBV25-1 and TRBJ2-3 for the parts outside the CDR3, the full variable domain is EADIYQTPRYLVIGTGKKITLECSQTMGHDKMYWYQQDPGMELHLIHYSYGVNSTEKGDLSSESTVSRIRTEHFPLTLESARPSHTSQYLCASSPTTDPTDTQYFGPGTRLTVL.

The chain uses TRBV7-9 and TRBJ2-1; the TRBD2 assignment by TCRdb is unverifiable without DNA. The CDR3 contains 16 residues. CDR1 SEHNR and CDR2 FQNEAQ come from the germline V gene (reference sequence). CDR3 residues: CASSFLSPAGDNEQFF.

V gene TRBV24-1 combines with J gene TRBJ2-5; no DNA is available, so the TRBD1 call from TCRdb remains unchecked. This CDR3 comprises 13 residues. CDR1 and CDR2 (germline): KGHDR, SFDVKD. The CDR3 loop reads CATSQGGRETQYF.

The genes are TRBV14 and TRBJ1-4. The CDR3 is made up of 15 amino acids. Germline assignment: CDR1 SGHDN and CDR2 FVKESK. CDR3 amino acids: CASSRDMATNEKLFF. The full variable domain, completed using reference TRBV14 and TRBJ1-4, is EAGVTQFPSHSVIEKGQTVTLRCDPISGHDNLYWYRRVMGKEIKFLLHFVKESKQDESGMPNNRFLAERTGGTYSTLKVQPAELEDSGVYFCASSRDMATNEKLFFGSGTQLSVL.